The 24 T cell receptor beta chains presented below share a single source sample, sequenced in a study of T cells in Graves' hyperthyroidism and ophthalmopathy. RNA transcripts gave rise to amplified TCR beta CDR3 regions. First-round RT-PCR with HTBI primers amplified the TCR CDR3 region. Using its own MiXCR run on the multiplex PCR reads, TCRdb lists one record per CDR3 protein. The repertoire includes about 410,000 distinct CDR3 sequences, about 14% of them detected once, and 20% sits in the top ten. The sequenced material came from blood. The receptors were sampled from a woman in her twenties or thirties with Graves' ophthalmopathy.

There are many counts of this clonotype. The rearrangement links TRBV12-3 or TRBV12-4 to TRBJ1-1, with unresolved D. The CDR3 runs to 14 residues. V lost 5 bases, J lost 11 bases, and 21 bases lay in between. This CDR3 reads CASSGQTILGRAFF. The CDR3 coding sequence is TGTGCCAGCAGTGGTCAGACTATTCTGGGCCGGGCTTTCTTT.

This clonotype was recorded many times. The J gene is TRBJ1-6, the V gene TRBV20-1; D may be TRBD1 (5 bases). Germline values: CDR1 DFQATT, CDR2 SNEGSKA (reference sequence). The CDR3 loop spans 16 amino acids. Trimming stripped 6 bases from V and 0 bases from J, with 15 bases between. The CDR3 DNA reads as TGCAGTGCAAAAGACAGCCTAAGCTCCTATAATTCACCCCTCCACTTT. This codes for CSAKDSLSSYNSPLHF.

This clonotype was observed many times. The rearrangement uses TRBV5-6 and TRBJ2-7; the D is unclear. CDR3 length equals 14 residues. V was trimmed by 0 bases and J by 1 base, leaving 8 bases between them. Germline loops: CDR1 SGHDT, CDR2 YYEEEE. The CDR3 DNA reads as TGTGCCAGCAGCTTGGCCCACATTTCCTACGAGCAGTACTTC. Its protein product is CASSLAHISYEQYF.

In its sample, this clonotype was seen many times. The chain joins TRBV3-1 to TRBJ2-2, with 14 bases lining up with TRBD2. Trimming cost V 1 base and J 4 bases; bases outside gene matches: 5. Looked up from germline, CDR1 is LGHDT and CDR2 is YNNKEL (reference sequence). The CDR3 is 18 amino acids. CDR3 residues: CASSQGLAGGPSTGELFF. The CDR3 bases are TGTGCCAGCAGCCAAGGACTAGCGGGGGGGCCCAGCACCGGGGAGCTGTTTTTT.

This clonotype was counted at least ten times. V is TRBV13 and J is TRBJ2-1, with 9 bases matching TRBD1. Trimming removed 4 bases from V and 6 bases from J; junction bases left unmatched: 10. Germline V lookup: CDR1 PRHDT, CDR2 FYEKMQ (reference sequence). The CDR3 contains 16 residues. CDR3 in amino acids: CASSSAGTGRFNEQFF. CDR3 in DNA: TGTGCCAGCAGCTCCGCCGGGACAGGGAGGTTCAATGAGCAGTTCTTC.

Ten or more counts support this clonotype. The V gene is TRBV7-8, the J gene TRBJ1-1; D ambiguous. The CDR3 covers 13 residues. V lost 8 bases and J 1 base, leaving 11 bases between the germline ends. Per germline, CDR1 SGHVS and CDR2 FQNEAQ. Here the CDR3 reads CASRTGSNTEAFF. The CDR3 nucleotides are TGTGCCAGCCGCACGGGTTCGAACACTGAAGCTTTCTTT.

This clonotype showed up many times. The chain carries TRBV12-3 or TRBV12-4 and TRBJ2-1, with 11 bases lining up with TRBD2. This CDR3 has 16 residues. V dropped 5 bases and J dropped 4; count of bases not matched to a gene: 7. CDR3 protein: CASSDNSGGVYNEQFF. CDR3 in DNA: TGTGCCAGCAGTGACAATAGCGGGGGGGTATACAATGAGCAGTTCTTC.

This clonotype was recorded many times. This rearrangement joins TRBV20-1 to TRBJ1-6, with D possibly being TRBD1 (6 bases). The CDR3 has 18 amino acids. Looked up from germline, CDR1 is DFQATT and CDR2 is SNEGSKA (reference sequence). Deletions cut 0 bases from V and 0 bases from J, with 15 bases between. The CDR3 sequence is CSARDHRDRSSYNSPLHF. CDR3 in DNA: TGCAGTGCTAGAGATCACCGAGACAGGAGCTCCTATAATTCACCCCTCCACTTT.

The chain couples TRBV6-2 or TRBV6-3 to TRBJ1-1; D might be TRBD1 (5 bases). V was cut by 8 bases and J by 0 bases, with 16 bases left in between. This CDR3 comprises 15 residues. CDR1 is MNHEY and CDR2 is SVGEGT in the germline V gene. This chain's CDR3 is CASRFSDNLNTEAFF. The CDR3 region has the DNA TGTGCCAGCCGATTTTCGGACAATCTGAACACTGAAGCTTTCTTT.

This clonotype was seen many times. J is TRBJ2-4 and V is TRBV11-2; 10 bases match TRBD1. Per the germline V gene, CDR1 is SGHAT and CDR2 is FQNNGV. Trimming cost V 4 bases and J 5 bases; bases outside gene matches: 17. The CDR3 runs to 19 residues. The CDR3: CASSSIDRGRFADQNIQYF. The CDR3 nucleotides are TGTGCCAGCAGCTCTATTGACAGGGGGCGTTTTGCGGACCAAAACATTCAGTACTTC. The whole variable domain, filled in from reference TRBV11-2 and TRBJ2-4, reads EAGVAQSPRYKIIEKRQSVAFWCNPISGHATLYWYQQILGQGPKLLIQFQNNGVVDDSQLPKDRFSAERLKGVDSTLKIQPAKLEDSAVYLCASSSIDRGRFADQNIQYFGAGTRLSVL.

In its sample, this clonotype was seen many times. V and J are TRBV9 and TRBJ2-6, with a tentative D call TRBD1 (6 bases). Germline CDR1 reads SGDLS; CDR2 reads YYNGEE. V was trimmed by 3 bases and J by 0 bases, leaving 16 bases between them. The CDR3 sequence is 18 residues long. CDR3 coding DNA: TGTGCCAGCAGCGGGGACACCATGCTCTCCTCTGGGGCCAACGTCCTGACTTTC. Translating gives CASSGDTMLSSGANVLTF.

This clonotype was detected ten times or more. This chain connects TRBV20-1 to TRBJ2-5, with D tentatively TRBD1 (6 bases). Germline V lookup: CDR1 DFQATT, CDR2 SNEGSKA (reference sequence). The CDR3 loop spans 16 amino acids. The V end was cut by 0 bases, the J end by 7 bases, with 21 bases between. The CDR3 here is CSARDWGNTGPGTQYF. In DNA form, the CDR3 reads TGCAGTGCTAGAGATTGGGGGAATACAGGGCCGGGGACCCAGTACTTC.

The J gene is TRBJ2-1, the V gene TRBV28; D could derive from TRBD1 or TRBD2 (5 bases each). The CDR3 is made up of 16 amino acids. V dropped 2 bases and J dropped 3 bases, with 14 bases sitting between them. The germline V gene encodes CDR1 MDHEN and CDR2 SYDVKM. DNA of the CDR3: TGTGCCAGCAGTTTAGTGACGAATGGGGGCTACAATGAGCAGTTCTTC. As protein: CASSLVTNGGYNEQFF.

The sample holds a few counts of this clonotype. The chain recombines TRBV9 with TRBJ2-3; 10 nucleotides align to TRBD2. The CDR3 has 15 residues. V shed 3 bases and J 4 bases; nucleotides not matched to a gene: 5. From germline, CDR1 is SGDLS and CDR2 YYNGEE. The CDR3 spells CASSAYSGGSDTQYF. In DNA, the CDR3 is TGTGCCAGCAGCGCCTATAGCGGGGGGTCAGATACGCAGTATTTT.

This clonotype was recorded many times. V and J are TRBV12-5 and TRBJ2-7; D is uncertain. CDR3 length: 11 amino acids. Trimming took 2 bases from V and 9 from J, leaving 8 bases between them. CDR1 and CDR2 from the germline V gene are LGHNT and FRNRAP. CDR3 nucleotides: TGTGCTAGTGGTTTGAGAGTTCGGCAGTACTTC. It specifies CASGLRVRQYF.

This clonotype was seen just once. V usage is TRBV28 and J usage is TRBJ2-7, with 9 bases identical to TRBD2. Trimming took 1 base from V and 2 from J; bases not matched to a gene: 12. The CDR3 totals 18 residues. Germline V gene sequence: CDR1 MDHEN, CDR2 SYDVKM. The CDR3 nucleotides read TGTGCCAGCAGTTTATCTCCGGGGTCTAGCGGGGAGACCTACGAGCAGTACTTC. Its protein is CASSLSPGSSGETYEQYF.

This clonotype occurred many times. The chain employs TRBV18 and TRBJ1-1; no reliable D call. The CDR3 is 13 residues long. CDR1 is KGHSH, CDR2 LQKENI, per germline. Trimming cost V 6 bases and J 0 bases, with 8 bases left between them. CDR3 nucleotide sequence: TGTGCCAGCTCCCTCCGGATGAACACTGAAGCTTTCTTT. It translates to CASSLRMNTEAFF.

V gene TRBV28 combines with J gene TRBJ1-5; TRBD1 aligns across 9 bases. The trim removed 2 bases at V and 5 bases at J, leaving 4 bases unmatched. Looked up from germline, CDR1 is MDHEN and CDR2 is SYDVKM. This CDR3 has 15 amino acids. CDR3: CASSLRGQGDQPQHF. For the CDR3, the DNA is TGTGCCAGCAGTTTAAGGGGACAGGGAGATCAGCCCCAGCATTTT.

The table lists this clonotype with a few counts. The chain employs TRBV10-3 and TRBJ2-4; weak D call: TRBD2 (7 bases). Trimming stripped 7 bases from V and 0 bases from J, with 19 bases between. Germline CDR1 is ENHRY and CDR2 is SYGVKD. The CDR3 spans 17 residues. The CDR3 nucleotides are TGTGCCATCATTTTGGCGGGGGCCCTACTAGCCAAAAACATTCAGTACTTC. It is translated as CAIILAGALLAKNIQYF.

The chain recombines TRBV20-1 with TRBJ1-1; D unresolved. With 0 bases removed from V and 1 base from J, the gap between germline ends came to 6 bases. This CDR3 contains 13 residues. Germline CDR1 and CDR2: DFQATT and SNEGSKA (reference sequence). CDR3 coding DNA: TGCAGTGCTAGAGAGCAGCCGAACACTGAAGCTTTCTTT. It codes for CSAREQPNTEAFF.

Many counts were recorded for this clonotype. The chain combines TRBV7-9 with TRBJ2-7; D remains ambiguous. The CDR3 sequence is 14 residues long. The germline V gene encodes CDR1 SEHNR and CDR2 FQNEAQ (reference sequence). V was cut by 2 bases and J by 2 bases, with 10 bases left in between. In nucleotides, the CDR3 is TGTGCCAGCAGCTTATCCCAATCCCCCTACGAGCAGTACTTC. Translated, it gives CASSLSQSPYEQYF. The full variable domain, completed using reference TRBV7-9 and TRBJ2-7, is DTGVSQNPRHKITKRGQNVTFRCDPISEHNRLYWYRQTLGQGPEFLTYFQNEAQLEKSRLLSDRFSAERPKGSFSTLEIQRTEQGDSAMYLCASSLSQSPYEQYFGPGTRLTVT.

This clonotype was counted many times. This chain joins TRBV18 and TRBJ1-6, with D unclear. The CDR3 is 13 residues long. The V end was cut by 2 bases, the J end by 7 bases, with 6 bases between. Per the germline V gene, CDR1 is KGHSH and CDR2 is LQKENI. The CDR3 DNA follows: TGTGCCAGCTCACCAAAAAACAATTCACCCCTCCACTTT. Its protein is CASSPKNNSPLHF.

This clonotype was counted ten times or more. This sequence joins TRBV2 and TRBJ2-5; unclear D gene. V lost 3 bases to trimming and J lost 4 bases, with 6 bases between them. This CDR3 has 12 amino acids. CDR1 and CDR2 (germline): SNHLY, FYNNEI. CDR3 loop: CASSDRRETQYF. The CDR3 DNA follows: TGTGCCAGCAGTGACAGGCGAGAGACCCAGTACTTC.

This clonotype was detected ten times or more. The chain recombines TRBV7-3 with TRBJ1-6, with a possible D match to TRBD1 (5 bases). The CDR3 runs to 14 residues. Germline-derived CDR1 and CDR2 are SGHTA and FQGTGA. V gave up 5 bases and J gave up 6 bases, with 11 bases separating them. The CDR3 DNA reads as TGTGCCAGCAGCCAATCTGGGGGTAATTCACCCCTCCACTTT. It encodes CASSQSGGNSPLHF.